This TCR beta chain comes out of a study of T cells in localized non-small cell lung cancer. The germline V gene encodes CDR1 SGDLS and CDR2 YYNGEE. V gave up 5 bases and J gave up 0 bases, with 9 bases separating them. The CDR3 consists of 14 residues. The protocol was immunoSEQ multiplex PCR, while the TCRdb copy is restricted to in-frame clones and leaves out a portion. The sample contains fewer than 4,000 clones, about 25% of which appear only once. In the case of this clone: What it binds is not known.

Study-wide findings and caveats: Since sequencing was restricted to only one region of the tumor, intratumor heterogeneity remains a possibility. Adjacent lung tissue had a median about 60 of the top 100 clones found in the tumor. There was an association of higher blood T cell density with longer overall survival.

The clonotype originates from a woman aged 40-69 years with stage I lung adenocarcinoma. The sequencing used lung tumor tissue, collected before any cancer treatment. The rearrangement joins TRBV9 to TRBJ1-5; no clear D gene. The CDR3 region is CASSRVHSNQPQHF. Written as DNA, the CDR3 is TGTGCCAGCAGTAGGGTCCATAGCAATCAGCCCCAGCATTTT.